Each of the 12 T cell receptor beta chains below was sequenced from the same sample in a study of shared clonotypes between healthy human individuals. Repertoires were generated with immunoSEQ multiplex PCR, while TCRdb's copy carries only in-frame clones and drops some. The sample includes approximately 2.5 million clones, roughly 93% seen only once; the top ten take around 0.4%. Sequences were obtained from naive CD4+ T cells from PBMCs. Subset noted: CD45RA+ positively selected. These receptors were collected from a man younger than 35 in good health. Some clones in this sample may be carry-over from other donors' samples.

This chain connects TRBV4-2 to TRBJ1-1; 7 bases line up with TRBD1. Germline loops: CDR1 LGHNA, CDR2 YNFKEQ. The CDR3 runs 15 residues. With 0 bases clipped from V and 3 bases from J, the junction kept 4 bases outside the gene matches. CDR3 sequence: CASSQDGQAYTEAFF. The CDR3 DNA reads TGTGCCAGCAGCCAAGATGGACAGGCGTACACTGAAGCTTTCTTT.

This rearrangement joins TRBV28 to TRBJ2-5; 13 nucleotides line up with TRBD2. The CDR3 runs 16 residues. V shed 5 bases and J 5 bases; nucleotides not matched to a gene: 8. Per the germline V gene, CDR1 is MDHEN and CDR2 is SYDVKM. CDR3 nucleotides: TGTGCCAGCAGTCTACTCGGACTAGCGGGAGTTGAGACCCAGTACTTC. This gives the protein CASSLLGLAGVETQYF.

The chain couples TRBV28 to TRBJ2-1; 12 positions match TRBD2. The CDR3 contains 16 residues. The V and J ends lost 5 bases and 4 bases, in that order; junction bases with no gene match: 6. The germline V gene encodes CDR1 MDHEN and CDR2 SYDVKM. CDR3 in DNA: TGTGCCAGCAGTCCCCGGACTAGCGGGATATACAATGAGCAGTTCTTC. Its protein product is CASSPRTSGIYNEQFF.

The count of this clone is one. The rearrangement joins TRBV4-2 to TRBJ2-1, with 10 bases fitting TRBD2. Germline loops: CDR1 LGHNA, CDR2 YNFKEQ. The CDR3 covers 17 residues. Trimming removed 4 bases from V and 8 bases from J; junction bases left unmatched: 14. CDR3 residues: CASSPIGASGRGYEQFF. CDR3 bases: TGTGCCAGCAGCCCCATCGGGGCTAGCGGGAGAGGGTATGAGCAGTTCTTC.

The rearrangement links TRBV4-1 to TRBJ2-5, with D perhaps TRBD2 (5 bases). V was pared by 0 bases and J by 5 bases, with 22 bases between. The CDR3 is made up of 18 amino acids. Germline lookup yields CDR1 MGHRA and CDR2 YSYEKL. CDR3 sequence: CASSQDLRAIWRGETQYF. The DNA for the CDR3 is TGCGCCAGCAGCCAAGATCTGCGGGCCATATGGCGCGGGGAGACCCAGTACTTC.

This chain joins TRBV5-1 and TRBJ2-4, with 9 nucleotides matching TRBD1. CDR1 SGHRS and CDR2 YFSETQ come from the germline V gene. J was trimmed by 7 bases and V by 4 bases; bases with no gene match: 9. The CDR3 length is 15 residues. The CDR3 is CASSRARQGDNIQYF. CDR3 nucleotide sequence: TGCGCCAGCAGCCGCGCTCGACAGGGGGACAACATTCAGTACTTC.

CDR3 region: CASSERESEFF. The CDR3 region has the DNA TGTGCCAGCAGTGAGCGGGAGAGTGAGTTCTTC. This chain links TRBV28 with TRBJ2-1, with 8 nucleotides matching TRBD2. The J segment lost 14 bases and the V segment lost 5 bases, leaving 5 bases of the junction unmatched. Germline V gene data show CDR1 as MDHEN and CDR2 as SYDVKM. This CDR3 has 11 residues.

About this clone: This sample also contains other DNA sequences that code for the same CDR3. The V call is TRBV28, the J call TRBJ2-1; 8 bases map to TRBD1. The V and J ends lost 2 bases and 4 bases, in that order; junction bases with no gene match: 1. Germline V gene data show CDR1 as MDHEN and CDR2 as SYDVKM. There are 14 residues in the CDR3. The CDR3 region is CASSLGTGYNEQFF. CDR3 nucleotides: TGTGCCAGCAGTTTAGGGACAGGTTACAATGAGCAGTTCTTC.

This rearrangement joins TRBV2 to TRBJ1-1; D might be TRBD1 (5 bases). Between the trimmed V and J ends, which lost 6 bases and 11 bases, there was a span of 16 bases. The germline CDR1 and CDR2 sequences are SNHLY and FYNNEI. This CDR3 has 12 residues. The CDR3 sequence: CASRLDSPTAFF. The CDR3 DNA sequence: TGTGCCAGCAGGCTCGACAGCCCCACCGCTTTCTTT.

The CDR3 DNA reads as TGCGCCAGCAGCCCGGACAGGGGCCTAAATGAGCAGTTCTTC. Translating it yields CASSPDRGLNEQFF. The chain is built from TRBV5-1 and TRBJ2-1, with 9 bases matching TRBD1. Germline lookup yields CDR1 SGHRS and CDR2 YFSETQ. This CDR3 has 14 residues. The V and J ends lost 4 bases and 7 bases, in that order; junction bases with no gene match: 6.

The chain recombines TRBV28 with TRBJ2-7; D possibly corresponds to TRBD2 (6 bases). The V gene lost 2 bases and the J gene lost 3 bases, with 14 bases spanning the gap. The CDR3 totals 15 residues. Per germline, CDR1 MDHEN and CDR2 SYDVKM. CDR3 loop: CASSLMAGGFYEQYF. CDR3 sequence (DNA): TGTGCCAGCAGTTTAATGGCCGGGGGATTCTACGAGCAGTACTTC.

The rearrangement uses TRBV27 and TRBJ2-1, with 8 nucleotides matching TRBD1. The CDR3 contains 15 residues. V was pared by 7 bases and J by 10 bases, with 15 bases of the junction left unmatched. Germline lookup yields CDR1 MNHEY and CDR2 SMNVEV (reference sequence). CDR3 in DNA: TGTGCCAGCATCGCACAGGGGGGTAACTCGCGGGAGCAGTTCTTC. This codes for CASIAQGGNSREQFF.